The next 30 T cell receptor beta chains were all read from a single sample in a study of tumor and adjacent non-tumor tissue in lung cancer. The template was RNA from unsorted bulk tissue. The library came from three nested PCR rounds adapted from ARM-PCR protocols. Each CDR3 protein is one row after TCRdb ran MiXCR on the multiplex PCR reads. The profile shows about 78,000 distinct CDR3 sequences, roughly 80% of them singletons. Source material: lung tumor tissue. The origin of the receptors is a woman aged 50 to 60 with non-small cell lung cancer.

In the case of this clonotype: One junction end does not reproduce the germline sequence, and a read error may be involved. The V call is TRBV29-1, the J call TRBJ2-1; D is uncertain. The CDR3 covers 13 residues. CDR1 and CDR2 (germline): SQVTM, ANQGSEA. CDR3 region: CNVEDRSPHEQFF. Here the CDR3 DNA reads TGCAACGTTGAAGATAGGTCCCCACATGAGCAGTTCTTC.

As regards this clonotype: At one of its ends the junction is not consistent with the germline gene, which may arise from a read error. V gene TRBV20-1 combines with J gene TRBJ2-2; 7 bases are a match to TRBD2. Germline values: CDR1 DFQATT, CDR2 SNEGSKA (reference sequence). The CDR3 is made up of 14 amino acids. CDR3 residues: CSTRWAGVHGELFF. DNA for the CDR3: TGCAGTACTAGATGGGCGGGAGTCCACGGGGAGCTGTTTTTT.

The chain is built from TRBV20-1 and TRBJ1-5; TRBD1 is a possible D gene (6 bases). The germline gives CDR1 DFQATT, CDR2 SNEGSKA (reference sequence). CDR3 length equals 14 residues. V lost 5 bases, J lost 5 bases, and 16 bases lay in between. The CDR3 loop reads CSAGILGGDQPQHF. In nucleotides, the CDR3 is TGCAGTGCTGGAATTTTGGGGGGCGATCAGCCCCAGCATTTT.

Comment on this clonotype: At one of its ends the junction is not consistent with the germline gene, which may arise from a read error. The rearrangement uses TRBV6-6 and TRBJ1-2; D unclear. Germline CDR1 MNHNY, CDR2 SVGAGI (reference sequence). This CDR3 spans 13 amino acids. CDR3 nucleotides: TGTGCCAGCAGTCCCCGGGTCGGCTATGGTTACACCTTC. This sequence encodes CASSPRVGYGYTF.

In regard to this clonotype: The junction departs from germline at one end; a sequencing error may be responsible. The chain links TRBV7-8 to TRBJ2-5; 10 nucleotides line up with TRBD1. Per germline, CDR1 SGHVS and CDR2 FQNEAQ. The CDR3 length is 17 residues. The CDR3 region has the DNA TGTGCCACCAGCCCTAGAAGACAGGGGGCTAGGCAAGGGACCCAGTACTTC. Amino acids: CATSPRRQGARQGTQYF. Based on the CDR3 plus reference TRBV7-8 and TRBJ2-5, the full variable domain is GAGVSQSPRYKVAKRGQDVALRCDPISGHVSLFWYQQALGQGPEFLTYFQNEAQLDKSGLPSDRFFAERPEGSVSTLKIQRTQQEDSAVYLCATSPRRQGARQGTQYFGPGTRLLVL.

The V gene is TRBV29-1, the J gene TRBJ2-7, with 8 nucleotides matching TRBD2. Per germline, CDR1 SQVTM and CDR2 ANQGSEA. V shed 6 bases, J shed 8 bases, and the junction held 12 bases outside the gene matches. The CDR3 runs to 13 residues. CDR3 loop: CSVRGREGHQQYF. DNA of the CDR3: TGCAGCGTAAGGGGACGGGAGGGACACCAGCAGTACTTC.

Comments on this clonotype: Lacking the conserved final phenylalanine or tryptophan, this CDR3 likely reflects a read error. V usage is TRBV11-2 and J usage is TRBJ1-2, with 8 bases matching TRBD1. Germline V gene data show CDR1 as SGHAT and CDR2 as FQNNGV. The CDR3 sequence is 17 residues long. The CDR3 nucleotides read TGTGCCGGCAGCTTTATGGTCCACGACAGGGGCTTCTATGGCTACACCTTA. Its protein is CAGSFMVHDRGFYGYTL.

Concerning this clonotype: The junction shows a germline mismatch at one end, possibly a read error. As DNA, the CDR3 is TGTGCCTGGAGCTCCGAGACTAGCGGGACTGAAAGTGAGTTTTACAATGAGCAGTTTTTC. Amino acid sequence: CAWSSETSGTESEFYNEQFF. This chain joins TRBV30 and TRBJ2-1, with 11 bases that match TRBD2. CDR3 size: 20 residues. Germline lookup yields CDR1 GTSNPN and CDR2 SVGIG (reference sequence).

This clonotype was observed once. At one of its ends the junction is not consistent with the germline gene, which may arise from a read error. This chain connects TRBV28 to TRBJ2-5, with D perhaps TRBD2 (5 bases). CDR1 is MDHEN and CDR2 is SYDVKM in the germline V gene. This CDR3 has 16 residues. CDR3 coding DNA: TGTGTCAGCAGCCCCCCCACTAGTGGAGTAAGAGAGACCCAGTACTTC. Protein sequence: CVSSPPTSGVRETQYF.

The chain combines TRBV6-5 with TRBJ2-3; no clear D. In germline, CDR1 is MNHEY, CDR2 SVGAGI. CDR3 length: 11 amino acids. The CDR3 reads CVRPERDTQYF. The CDR3 bases are TGTGTCAGACCAGAGCGAGATACGCAGTATTTT.

On this clonotype itself: The conserved phenylalanine or tryptophan is not found at the CDR3 terminus, so this likely reflects a read error. The limits of the CDR3 on the DNA are not certain, so only TCRdb's listed CDR3 is given. The chain has TRBV6-2 or TRBV6-3 and TRBJ2-5; TRBD1, as called in the table, went unchecked against the DNA. Ends included, the CDR3 has 19 residues. From germline, CDR1 is MNHEY and CDR2 SVGEGT. The CDR3 sequence is CASSPQTGTVVTYQETDYL.

The chain joins TRBV28 to TRBJ2-7; D remains unclear. This CDR3 is 13 amino acids long. Germline V CDR1 and CDR2: MDHEN, SYDVKM. Trimming took off 9 bases at V and 4 bases at J, with 16 bases between the two ends. Here the CDR3 reads CASSSHGLYEQYF. In DNA form, the CDR3 reads TGTGCCAGTAGCTCTCATGGGCTGTACGAGCAGTACTTC.

Of note for this clonotype: No conserved phenylalanine or tryptophan ends this CDR3, so it is likely a read error. Because the CDR3's place on the DNA is in doubt, the DNA is left out and the CDR3 is given as listed by TCRdb. The chain is built from TRBV5-6 and TRBJ1-4. CDR1 and CDR2 (germline): SGHDT, YYEEEE. Counting both end residues, the CDR3 totals 14 amino acids. The CDR3 reads CASSLGGSSEKLSI.

As to this clonotype: The junction and the germline gene differ at one end; a read error may be behind it. The chain joins TRBV7-8 to TRBJ2-3; no definite D call. The germline V gene has CDR1 SGHVS and CDR2 FQNEAQ. The CDR3 has 15 amino acids. CDR3 sequence (DNA): TGTGCCAGCAGCCTACATCCTGTACGCACTGATACGCAATATTTT. It encodes CASSLHPVRTDTQYF.

This clonotype is medium-sized in the sample. The V call is TRBV28, the J call TRBJ2-7; D ambiguous. With 6 bases removed from V and 0 bases from J, the gap between germline ends came to 6 bases. This CDR3 is 12 amino acids long. CDR1 and CDR2 from the germline V gene are MDHEN and SYDVKM. This CDR3 reads CASSPSSYEQYF. The CDR3, as DNA: TGTGCCAGCAGCCCGAGCTCCTACGAGCAGTACTTC.

A word on this clonotype: A read error may account for a junction end that differs from germline. The J gene is TRBJ2-7, the V gene TRBV6-5; D possibly corresponds to TRBD1 (6 bases). The CDR3 has 13 residues. Germline V gene lookup returns CDR1 MNHEY and CDR2 SVGAGI. The CDR3 reads CTSRPGHLYEQYF. The CDR3 bases are TGTACCAGCAGACCGGGACACCTCTACGAGCAGTATTTC.

A note on this clonotype: One end of the junction does not line up with germline, which may come from a read error. The chain joins TRBV11-2 to TRBJ2-7; no definite D call. Per germline, CDR1 SGHAT and CDR2 FQNNGV. The CDR3 loop spans 15 amino acids. CDR3 bases: TGTGCCAGCAGCTTATTTCCGAGTCCCCCCTATGAGCAGTACTTC. Translating gives CASSLFPSPPYEQYF.

This clonotype came up a few times. No DNA is shown, since the ends of the CDR3 on it are uncertain; the CDR3 is the one TCRdb lists. The chain joins TRBV12-3 or TRBV12-4 to TRBJ2-2. The CDR3 numbers 11 amino acids, ends counted. The chain's CDR3 is CASIFPGSCFF.

This clonotype was observed once. The V gene is TRBV6-6, the J gene TRBJ2-7; 7 nucleotides line up with TRBD2. The J segment lost 9 bases and the V segment lost 0 bases, leaving 17 bases of the junction unmatched. Germline assignment: CDR1 MNHNY and CDR2 SVGAGI (reference sequence). The CDR3 runs 17 residues. The DNA for the CDR3 is TGTGCCAGCAGTTACTCGCCCCCAGGCGGGAGTACCTACAGGCAGTACTTC. Translating gives CASSYSPPGGSTYRQYF.

There are many counts of this clonotype. A much larger clone sits a single nucleotide away, making a read error possible. The rearrangement links TRBV20-1 to TRBJ1-1; 9 bases fit TRBD1. From germline, CDR1 is DFQATT and CDR2 SNEGSKA (reference sequence). The CDR3 is made up of 16 amino acids. DNA for the CDR3: TGCAGTGCTCCAGTCCCGGGACAGGGTTTAAACACTGAAGCTCTCTTT. Encoded protein: CSAPVPGQGLNTEALF.

The rearrangement joins TRBV20-1 to TRBJ2-7; D may be TRBD1 (5 bases). The CDR3 has 13 amino acids. V was pared by 6 bases and J by 3 bases, with 15 bases between. CDR1 DFQATT and CDR2 SNEGSKA come from the germline V gene (reference sequence). CDR3 loop: CSAKRSDIYEQYF. As DNA, the CDR3 is TGCAGTGCAAAACGATCGGACATCTACGAGCAGTACTTC.

This chain joins TRBV19 and TRBJ2-2, with TRBD1 identical over 7 bases. The CDR3 extends over 16 amino acids. The V segment lost 5 bases and the J segment 4 bases; nucleotides outside the gene matches: 10. Per germline, CDR1 LNHDA and CDR2 SQIVND (reference sequence). CDR3 DNA sequence: TGTGCCAGTAGTTCAATAAGGACAGGTACCACCGGGGAGCTGTTTTTT. Protein product: CASSSIRTGTTGELFF.

Worth noting for this clonotype: Since a much larger clone is just one base distant, this may be a read error. This rearrangement joins TRBV14 to TRBJ1-3; no firm D call. The germline V gene encodes CDR1 SGHDN and CDR2 FVKESK. The CDR3 consists of 15 residues. The CDR3 is CASSLKPSSGNTVYF. As DNA, the CDR3 is TGTGCCAGCAGCCTTAAGCCGAGCTCTGGAAACACCGTATATTTT.

Turning to this clonotype: Given the absence of the conserved phenylalanine or tryptophan at the CDR3 end, a read error is likely. The chain is built from TRBV11-2 and TRBJ2-2; no reliable D call. Germline lookup yields CDR1 SGHAT and CDR2 FQNNGV. This CDR3 spans 14 amino acids. In DNA form, the CDR3 reads TGCGTCAGCAGCTTAGTGCCCGGTCCCGGAGAGCTGTTTTAT. It encodes CVSSLVPGPGELFY.

This clonotype was counted only a few times. A much larger clone differs by one base, so this may be a read error. The genes are TRBV12-3 or TRBV12-4 and TRBJ2-2; D is possibly TRBD2 (6 bases). V lost 5 bases and J lost 6, with 13 bases in between. This CDR3 is built from 14 residues. CDR3 residues: CASSATGVAGELFF. CDR3 in DNA: TGTGCCAGCAGTGCCACGGGGGTCGCCGGGGAGCTGTTTTTT.

This clonotype ranks as medium-sized. This chain connects TRBV6-2 or TRBV6-3 to TRBJ2-5; perhaps D is TRBD1 or TRBD2 (5 bases each). V was clipped by 5 bases and J by 0 bases, with 25 bases between them. CDR3 length: 19 amino acids. Germline V gene sequence: CDR1 MNHEY, CDR2 SVGEGT. The CDR3 coding sequence is TGTGCCAGCAGTCCACGAACGGGGACGGTGGTAACGTACCAAGAGACCCAGTACTTC. Translating it yields CASSPRTGTVVTYQETQYF.

On this clonotype itself: One end of the junction is discordant with germline, which a read error may explain. The chain employs TRBV4-1 and TRBJ1-3; D may be TRBD1 (5 bases). CDR1 and CDR2 from the germline V gene are MGHRA and YSYEKL. The CDR3 spans 13 residues. CDR3 sequence (DNA): TGCGCCAGTAGCCCAGGGCTCGGAAACACCATATATTTT. It encodes CASSPGLGNTIYF.

The rearrangement joins TRBV9 to TRBJ2-5; 9 bases fit TRBD2. With 2 bases clipped from V and 2 bases from J, the junction kept 4 bases outside the gene matches. The CDR3 runs to 15 residues. Germline CDR1 and CDR2: SGDLS and YYNGEE. CDR3 amino acids: CASSVSSGMQETQYF. The CDR3 DNA follows: TGTGCCAGCAGCGTCTCTAGCGGGATGCAAGAGACCCAGTACTTC.

V gene TRBV11-2 combines with J gene TRBJ2-1, with TRBD2 matching over 7 bases. V trimming: 7 bases; J trimming: 0 bases; junction bases outside the gene matches: 12. The CDR3 runs 17 residues. CDR1 is SGHAT and CDR2 is FQNNGV in the germline V gene. The CDR3 nucleotides read TGTGCCAGCACCCCAGAGGGCGGGAGATACTCCTACAATGAGCAGTTCTTC. Protein: CASTPEGGRYSYNEQFF.

Regarding this clonotype: In this CDR3 the conserved last residue, phenylalanine or tryptophan, is missing, so a read error is likely. The chain uses TRBV11-2 and TRBJ2-1; D is undetermined. CDR3 size: 12 residues. The germline CDR1 and CDR2 sequences are SGHAT and FQNNGV. The CDR3 DNA sequence: TGTGCCATCAGCTTAAGTACCGCTGAGCAGTTCCTT. Translating it yields CAISLSTAEQFL.